The TCR beta chain under discussion was sequenced for a study of blood T cells in healthy people across ages (dated by TCRdb to the mid-2010s). Broadly, across the study: In model experiments, roughly one uniquely barcoded TCR beta cDNA molecule per two T cells was captured by template switching. Two additional independent replicas of 1 million unique cDNA reads from the same blood draw were analyzed for two donors (one aged 18 to 29 and one aged 80 or older). The donors were divided into four age groups: young (average about 16 years), middle-aged (roughly 42), aged (roughly 60) and long-lived (roughly 82). Age-related changes in TCR beta repertoire diversity were measured in the study by deep sequencing normalized with unique cDNA molecular identifiers. To avoid experimental bias, donors of different ages were distributed randomly across sequencing lanes.

The full study reports these points: A strong correlation was found between observed TCR beta diversity and the percentage of naive T cells measured by flow cytometry. Total diversity estimates from one million sequenced T cells were considered lower bounds and underestimates. As age increased, observed TCR beta diversity per million T cells dropped in a roughly linear way, and a significant reduction was already evident by age about 40. Conclusive comparison of naive and antigen-experienced compartments was prevented by the profiling of bulk unsorted PBMCs. Donor CMV infection status was unknown, potentially confounding age-related changes in expanded clonotypes. Compared with the aged group, the long-lived group had more naive CD4+ T cells, fewer expanded clones and increased TCR diversity, suggesting age selection.

In the case of this clonotype: No cognate antigen has been identified for it. Qualities for individual bases were not recorded, and no much larger clone is one base off.

Library creation used 5' RACE. Instrument on record: Illumina HiSeq 2500. A second about 6 to 11 cycle PCR used a sample-barcoded 5' primer and a J-beta primer mix. Each TCR beta cDNA molecule received a unique molecular identifier from a template-switch 5' adaptor carrying 12 random nucleotides. Each sample yielded at least 2.5 million CDR3-containing paired-end reads. First-strand cDNA was synthesized from all RNA with the Mint cDNA synthesis kit, primed by a TRBC-specific oligonucleotide. Following uracil-DNA glycosylase treatment, a first 18-cycle PCR with universal primers M1SS and BC2_uni_R was performed on all cDNA. Regarding the original processing steps: Normalization of each sample was performed by random selection of 1 million high-quality reads, each carrying a distinct molecular identifier. Instead of being binned into consensus sequences, reads that shared molecular identifiers were thrown out. CDR3 identification, clonotype clustering and error correction used MiTCR with a Q25 quality threshold and the strictest error-elimination algorithm. A nonparametric unseen species model with Euler transformation was used to estimate lower-bound total TCR beta diversity. TCRdb ran its own pipeline on the public reads, namely fastp trimming at Q25 and MiXCR clone calling, and kept in-frame beta chains. Records with the same CDR3 protein are collapsed into one entry carrying the most frequent genes and DNA. What appears here as the V and J calls and clone size reflects TCRdb's work, not the paper's. Here the sample has almost 800,000 distinct CDR3 sequences; roughly 60% occur a single time. The top ten constitute roughly 20% of the sample.

The approximately 39 donors, aged about 6 to 100 years, were systemically healthy Caucasian individuals from Russia. Each donor gave approximately 9.4 milliliters of peripheral blood, drawn into EDTA-treated Vacutainer tubes. Ficoll-Paque density-gradient centrifugation was used to isolate PBMCs, with at least 6.5 million obtained per sample. Trizol reagent was used to extract total RNA from PBMCs, with at least 5 micrograms per sample. Naive CD45RAhigh/CD27high T cell percentages were measured by flow cytometry on a PBMC aliquot from every donor. From a lookup of the germline V gene (reference sequence), CDR1 and CDR2 are DFQATT and SNEGSKA. V is reduced by 2 bases and J by 4 bases, leaving a spacing of 7 bases between them. The CDR3 holds 12 amino acids from the cysteine to the phenylalanine. Only the CDR3 portion is preserved as DNA: 36 bases, with reading frame beginning at the first base.

The chain links TRBV20-1 with TRBJ2-3; the D gene is perhaps TRBD1, from 5 matching bases. The sequenced sample was blood. The source is a man under 40 in good health. The sequence in DNA is TGCAGTGCTAGACAGGGCGCAGATACGCAGTATTTT. It codes for CSARQGADTQYF.